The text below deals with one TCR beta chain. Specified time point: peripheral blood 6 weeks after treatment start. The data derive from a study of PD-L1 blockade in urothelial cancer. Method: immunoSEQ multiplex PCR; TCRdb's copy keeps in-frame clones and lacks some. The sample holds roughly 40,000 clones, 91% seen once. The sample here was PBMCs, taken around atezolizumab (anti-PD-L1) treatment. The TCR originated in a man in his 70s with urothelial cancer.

This CDR3 is CSVGQVNTDTQYF. As DNA, the CDR3 is TGCAGCGTCGGACAGGTAAACACAGATACGCAGTATTTT. The V gene is TRBV29-1, the J gene TRBJ2-3; 7 nucleotides align to TRBD1. J lost 2 bases, V lost 6 bases, and 5 bases had no gene match. Germline V gene sequence: CDR1 SQVTM, CDR2 ANQGSEA. The CDR3 covers 13 residues.